This record looks at one TCR beta chain sequence and its context. Produced via immunoSEQ multiplex PCR; TCRdb's table is partial and in-frame only. The table shows about 140,000 clones, with 90% to 95% occurring only once. This sample was taken from a study of control samples from healthy donors and cancer patients. Germline lookup yields CDR1 SGHNT and CDR2 YENEEA. J was trimmed by 3 bases and V by 5 bases; bases with no gene match: 16. The length of the CDR3 is 18 residues. The rearrangement links TRBV11-3 to TRBJ2-3; 8 bases match TRBD1. Source material: blood. This TCR was recovered from a man aged 40-49 years in good health. CDR3 nucleotides: TGTGCCAGCAGCCCAGAGAGAGGGGAACAGGGGGAAACAGATACGCAGTATTTT. This translates into CASSPERGEQGETDTQYF. The whole variable domain, filled in from reference TRBV11-3 and TRBJ2-3, reads EAGVVQSPRYKIIEKKQPVAFWCNPISGHNTLYWYLQNLGQGPELLIRYENEEAVDDSQLPKDRFSAERLKGVDSTLKIQPAELGDSAVYLCASSPERGEQGETDTQYFGPGTRLTVL.